Detailed here is one T cell receptor (beta chain). Donors in Cohort 3 counted as recovered after two negative PCRs, clearance, or symptom resolution. Trimming removed 3 bases at V and 5 bases at J, with 11 bases between. The length of the CDR3 is 15 residues. CDR1 and CDR2 from the germline V gene are SGHAT and FQNNGV. The entry originates in a study of blood T cell repertoires in COVID-19. Original processing notes: Amplification of reference gene primers was used by the study to estimate nucleated cell counts. TCRdb's copy holds only in-frame clones and misses some; the assay was immunoSEQ multiplex PCR. V, J and clone size reflect that table, while D and trimming were determined from the DNA. The table lists under 150,000 clones, approximately 86% of them singletons.

The source material was PBMCs or T cells enriched from blood (not recorded which). The rearrangement links TRBV11-2 to TRBJ1-6; D is perhaps TRBD1 (5 bases). This TCR derives from a woman in her forties who had recovered from COVID-19. The CDR3 sequence: CASSFTPTDNSPLHF. DNA of the CDR3: TGTGCCAGCAGCTTCACTCCGACAGATAATTCACCCCTCCACTTT.